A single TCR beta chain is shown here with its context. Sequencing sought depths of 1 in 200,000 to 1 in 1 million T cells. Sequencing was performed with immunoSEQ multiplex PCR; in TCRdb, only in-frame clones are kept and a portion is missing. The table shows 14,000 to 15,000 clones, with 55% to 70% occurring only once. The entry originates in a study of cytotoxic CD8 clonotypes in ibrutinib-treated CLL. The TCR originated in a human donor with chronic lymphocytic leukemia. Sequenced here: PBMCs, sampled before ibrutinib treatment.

The DNA for the CDR3 is TGTGCCAGCAGTTTATGGATGAACACTGAAGCTTTCTTT. Translation gives CASSLWMNTEAFF. The gene calls are TRBV2 and TRBJ1-1; D is unresolved. CDR1 and CDR2 from the germline V gene are SNHLY and FYNNEI. V gave up 5 bases and J gave up 0 bases, with 7 bases separating them. The CDR3 contains 13 residues.